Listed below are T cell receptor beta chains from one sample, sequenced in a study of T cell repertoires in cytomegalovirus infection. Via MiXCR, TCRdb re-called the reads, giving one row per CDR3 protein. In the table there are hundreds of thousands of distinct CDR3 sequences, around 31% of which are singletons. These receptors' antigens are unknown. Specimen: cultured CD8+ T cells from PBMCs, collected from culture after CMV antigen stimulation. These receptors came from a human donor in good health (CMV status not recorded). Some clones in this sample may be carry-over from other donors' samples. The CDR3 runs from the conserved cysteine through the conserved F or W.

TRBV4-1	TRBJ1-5	CASSQDPDRGLVGNQPQHF
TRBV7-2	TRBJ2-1	CASSLGSNEQFF
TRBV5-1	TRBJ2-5	CASSSRRPIGETQYF
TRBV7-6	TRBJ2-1	CASSSIGGTYNEQFF
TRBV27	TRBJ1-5	CASSLSPDNNQPQHF
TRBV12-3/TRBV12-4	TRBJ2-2	CASGNAGELFF
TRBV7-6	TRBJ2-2	CASSLGQGGFTGELFF
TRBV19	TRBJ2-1	CASKTSGPNEQFF
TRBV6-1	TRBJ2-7	CASSVRQGALIIEQYF
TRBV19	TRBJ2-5	CASSIRTGAGETQYF
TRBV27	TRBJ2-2	CASSPGLTGELFF
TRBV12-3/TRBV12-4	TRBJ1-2	CASSLGGGGAIGYTF
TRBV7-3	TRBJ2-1	CASSLTPGGLGNEQFF
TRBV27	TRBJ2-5	CASSLSRRGETQYF
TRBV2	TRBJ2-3	CASSASQNTQYF
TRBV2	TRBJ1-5	CASSGGTSSNQPQHF
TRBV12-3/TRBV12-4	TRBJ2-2	CASSTRQGAVTGELFF
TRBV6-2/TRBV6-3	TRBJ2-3	CASGPGGPVQYF
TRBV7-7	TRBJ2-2	CASSRGWGANTGELFF
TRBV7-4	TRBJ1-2	CASSLAGAVYGYTF
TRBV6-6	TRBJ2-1	CANSYLTGPSYNEQFF
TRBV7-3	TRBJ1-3	CVSSLRTDSGNTIYF
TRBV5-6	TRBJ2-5	CASSGGTGRGETQYF
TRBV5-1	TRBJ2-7	CASSFGLANEQYF
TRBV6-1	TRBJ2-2	CASSMGPSYTGELFF
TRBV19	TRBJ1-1	CASSRNFEAFF
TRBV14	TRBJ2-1	CASSPKWGDNEQFF
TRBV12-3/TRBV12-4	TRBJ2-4	CASSPAGTAKNIQYF
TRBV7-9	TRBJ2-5	CASSLGGGNQETQYF
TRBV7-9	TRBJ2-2	CASSSLSGSPNTGELFF
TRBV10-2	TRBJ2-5	CASSEQLAGTPQETQYF
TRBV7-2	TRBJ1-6	CASSPSQFYYNSPLHF
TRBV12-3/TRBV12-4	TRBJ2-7	CASSRRDRDHEQYF
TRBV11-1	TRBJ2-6	CASSSFSGPGANVLTF
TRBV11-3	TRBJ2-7	CASSLAGPTYEQYF
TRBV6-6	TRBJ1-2	CASSHSDPSNYGYTF
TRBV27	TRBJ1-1	CASEGKSEAFF
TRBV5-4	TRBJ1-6	CASSPTGSSPLHF
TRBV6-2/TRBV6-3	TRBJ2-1	CASRRQAEQFF
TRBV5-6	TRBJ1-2	CASSLVFRMTNYGYTF
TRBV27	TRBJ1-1	CASTPPGGANTEAFF
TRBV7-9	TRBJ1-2	CASSLGREDYGYTF
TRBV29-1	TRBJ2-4	CSVAGQGTKNIQYF
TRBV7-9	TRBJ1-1	CASSLWDRESEAFF
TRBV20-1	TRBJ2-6	CSASILSGANVLTF
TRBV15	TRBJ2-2	CATSRWGQGPGELFF
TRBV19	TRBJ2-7	CAGEYEQYF
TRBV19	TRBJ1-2	CAIGQGPNYGYTF
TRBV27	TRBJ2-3	CASNYGGVADTQYF
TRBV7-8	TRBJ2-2	CASNRGVENTGELFF
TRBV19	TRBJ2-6	CASSTQYAAETAGEVRSGANVLTF
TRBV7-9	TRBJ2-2	CASSLMDIGAGELFF
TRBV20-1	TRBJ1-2	CSARHTHRTGDGYTF
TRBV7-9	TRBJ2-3	CAFKGAGSTDTQYF
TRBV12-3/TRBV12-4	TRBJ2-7	CASSFSGGLYEQYF
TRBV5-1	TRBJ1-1	CASSFLTSGDTEAFF
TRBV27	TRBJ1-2	CASSLQGAEGYTF
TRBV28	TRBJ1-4	CASSLDNNEKLFF